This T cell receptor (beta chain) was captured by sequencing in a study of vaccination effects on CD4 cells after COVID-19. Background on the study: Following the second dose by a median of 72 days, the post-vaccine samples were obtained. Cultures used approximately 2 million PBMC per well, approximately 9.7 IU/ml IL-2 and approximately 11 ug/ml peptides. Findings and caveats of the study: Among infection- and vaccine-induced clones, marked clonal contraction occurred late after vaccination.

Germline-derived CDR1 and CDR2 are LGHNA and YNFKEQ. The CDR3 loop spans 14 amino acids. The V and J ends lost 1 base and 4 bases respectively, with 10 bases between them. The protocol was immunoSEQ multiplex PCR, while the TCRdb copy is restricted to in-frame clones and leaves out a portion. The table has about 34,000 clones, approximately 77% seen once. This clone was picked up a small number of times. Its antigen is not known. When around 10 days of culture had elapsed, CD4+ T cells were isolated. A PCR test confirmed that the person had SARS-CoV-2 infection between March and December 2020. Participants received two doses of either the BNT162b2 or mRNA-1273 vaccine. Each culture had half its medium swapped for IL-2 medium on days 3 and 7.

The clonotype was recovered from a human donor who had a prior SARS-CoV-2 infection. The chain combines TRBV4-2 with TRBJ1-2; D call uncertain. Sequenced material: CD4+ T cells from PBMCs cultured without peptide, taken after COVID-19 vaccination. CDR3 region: CASSQVLGLYGYTF. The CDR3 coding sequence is TGTGCCAGCAGCCAAGTCCTGGGCCTCTATGGCTACACCTTC.